The clone carrying this T cell receptor beta chain was recorded a few times. The antigen is unknown. TCRdb re-called the 5' RACE reads through MiXCR, storing one row per CDR3 protein. In the table there are about 140,000 distinct CDR3 sequences, about an eighth of which are singletons. Per the germline V gene, CDR1 is LNHDA and CDR2 is SQIVND (reference sequence). The CDR3 loop spans 14 amino acids. The J segment lost 6 bases and the V segment lost 5 bases, leaving 6 bases of the junction unmatched. This entry comes from a study of CD8 T cells in ankylosing spondylitis. Study-wide results and caveats: One TCR beta motif, made up of roughly 8 highly homologous variants, appeared characteristic of ankylosing spondylitis blood. Disease-associated clones were CD8+ and fairly uncommon in peripheral blood.

The source of this sequence is a female donor with ankylosing spondylitis or in good health (not recorded which). The chain employs TRBV19 and TRBJ2-1; the match to TRBD1 covers 8 bases. The sample was blood, either unsorted or a sorted T cell fraction (not recorded which). CDR3 in amino acids: CASSLAGGFNEQFF. The CDR3 nucleotides read TGTGCCAGTAGTCTGGCAGGGGGCTTCAATGAGCAGTTCTTC.